This T cell receptor (beta chain) is from a study of cytomegalovirus exposure and HLA in healthy donors. From germline, CDR1 is SGHTA and CDR2 FQGNSA. Trimming stripped 1 base from V and 6 bases from J, with 15 bases between. This CDR3 region has 15 residues. Repertoires were generated with immunoSEQ multiplex PCR, while TCRdb's copy carries only in-frame clones and drops some. This sample yields around 91,000 clones, of which under 95% are seen a single time; 1.1% belongs to the top ten. The donors formed part of the roughly 110-subject validation cohort, distinct from the approximately 640-subject first cohort.

V and J are TRBV7-2 and TRBJ1-2; the D is unclear. The source is a woman aged 30 to 39 in good health and CMV-seropositive. Sequencing used PBMCs. In DNA, the CDR3 is TGTGCCAGCAGCTTAGGAGGGTATCACGATGATGGCTACACCTTC. Encoded protein: CASSLGGYHDDGYTF.